This passage covers 20 T cell receptor beta chains from one sample sequenced in a study of cytomegalovirus exposure and HLA in healthy donors. Both 60 Vbeta primers and 13 Jbeta primers went into the PCR. Sequencing used immunoSEQ multiplex PCR; TCRdb keeps in-frame clones, though not all of them. This table has some 180,000 clones, 65% to 85% appearing once. Material: PBMCs. These receptors all come from a woman in her 30s in good health and CMV-seronegative.

As for this clone: Relative to the germline gene, one junction end is altered; a read error may explain this. CDR3 DNA sequence: TGTTCCAGCAGCCAGGGGAATCAGCCCCAGCATTTT. This gives the protein CSSSQGNQPQHF. This chain uses TRBV7-9 with TRBJ1-5; D is possibly TRBD1 (6 bases). The CDR3 runs to 12 residues. The germline gives CDR1 SEHNR, CDR2 FQNEAQ (reference sequence).

CDR3 in amino acids: CASSFLGLAGGTDTQYF. DNA for the CDR3: TGTGCCAGCAGCTTCCTCGGACTAGCGGGAGGCACAGATACGCAGTATTTT. This chain joins TRBV7-6 and TRBJ2-3; 13 bases align to TRBD2. V lost 3 bases, J lost 1 base, and 4 bases stayed unmatched. The CDR3 is made up of 17 amino acids. Per germline, CDR1 SGHVS and CDR2 FNYEAQ.

This clone occurred once. Other DNA sequences in the same sample also yield this CDR3. The rearrangement joins TRBV19 to TRBJ1-1; D is possibly TRBD1 (6 bases). This CDR3 is 14 amino acids long. Germline V gene data show CDR1 as LNHDA and CDR2 as SQIVND (reference sequence). V was trimmed by 3 bases and J by 5 bases, leaving 13 bases between them. This CDR3 is CASSITGSGTEAFF. The CDR3 region has the DNA TGTGCCAGTAGTATCACAGGGTCCGGGACTGAAGCTTTCTTT.

This chain joins TRBV29-1 and TRBJ2-1, with D possibly being TRBD2 (6 bases). The V gene's germline CDR1 is SQVTM and CDR2 ANQGSEA. The V gene lost 1 base and the J gene lost 4 bases, with 17 bases spanning the gap. This CDR3 has 16 amino acids. In DNA, the CDR3 is TGCAGCGTTGAAGGGAACCGGGCTAGCGCTTACAATGAGCAGTTCTTC. It specifies CSVEGNRASAYNEQFF.

The chain recombines TRBV7-9 with TRBJ2-2; no clear D gene. The CDR3 has 15 residues. The germline V gene encodes CDR1 SEHNR and CDR2 FQNEAQ (reference sequence). Trimming took 0 bases from V and 6 from J, leaving 11 bases between them. The CDR3: CASSLAISHAGELFF. For the CDR3, the DNA is TGTGCCAGCAGCTTAGCGATCAGTCACGCCGGGGAGCTGTTTTTT.

This chain uses TRBV27 with TRBJ2-5, with TRBD2 as a possible D gene (6 bases). The CDR3 loop spans 15 amino acids. Trimming took off 2 bases at V and 5 bases at J, with 15 bases between the two ends. Germline-derived CDR1 and CDR2 are MNHEY and SMNVEV (reference sequence). CDR3 in amino acids: CASSLRDGLRETQYF. CDR3 sequence (DNA): TGTGCCAGCAGTTTACGGGATGGACTACGGGAGACCCAGTACTTC.

The rearrangement uses TRBV5-1 and TRBJ2-2, with TRBD2 matching over 7 bases. V was pared by 0 bases and J by 2 bases, with 10 bases of the junction left unmatched. There are 18 residues in the CDR3. Per germline, CDR1 SGHRS and CDR2 YFSETQ. The CDR3 bases are TGCGCCAGCAGCTTGGTTATAGACAGCGGGGCCAACACCGGGGAGCTGTTTTTT. It encodes CASSLVIDSGANTGELFF.

The rearrangement uses TRBV20-1 and TRBJ1-2; D uncertain. The CDR3 sequence is 10 residues long. V was pared by 5 bases and J by 3 bases, with 4 bases between. Germline assignment: CDR1 DFQATT and CDR2 SNEGSKA (reference sequence). CDR3 nucleotide sequence: TGCAGTGCTCCAGACTATGGCTACACCTTC. This encodes CSAPDYGYTF.

This clone has just a few counts. The CDR3 DNA follows: TGTGCCAGCAGTTTGGGACGGACAGGGTACACTGAAGCTTTCTTT. Protein product: CASSLGRTGYTEAFF. The chain recombines TRBV6-5 with TRBJ1-1, with TRBD1 matching over 8 bases. This CDR3 spans 15 amino acids. The germline V gene encodes CDR1 MNHEY and CDR2 SVGAGI. V gave up 4 bases and J gave up 3 bases; unmatched junction bases: 7.

Only a few counts were recorded for this clone. The CDR3 region has the DNA TGTGCCAGCAGCCCCTTTGGGACAGGGGGAAGGAATACGCAGTATTTT. This translates into CASSPFGTGGRNTQYF. The chain uses TRBV5-8 and TRBJ2-3; 11 bases are shared with TRBD1. CDR3 length: 16 residues. The V and J ends lost 4 bases and 7 bases, in that order; junction bases with no gene match: 11. Germline-derived CDR1 and CDR2 are SGHTS and YDEGEE.

Only one count was recorded for this clone. This chain links TRBV2 with TRBJ2-5, with D perhaps matching TRBD1 (6 bases). There are 14 residues in the CDR3. Germline V gives CDR1 SNHLY, CDR2 FYNNEI. Trimming stripped 4 bases from V and 9 bases from J, with 18 bases between. CDR3 region: CASSADLGGRAQYF. CDR3 coding DNA: TGTGCCAGCAGTGCCGATCTTGGGGGCCGAGCCCAGTACTTC.

The chain recombines TRBV9 with TRBJ2-1; no clear D. V was trimmed by 0 bases and J by 5 bases, leaving 9 bases between them. This CDR3 region has 14 residues. Per the germline V gene, CDR1 is SGDLS and CDR2 is YYNGEE. The CDR3 is CASSVVGHDNEQFF. As DNA, the CDR3 is TGTGCCAGCAGCGTAGTTGGCCACGACAATGAGCAGTTCTTC. The full variable domain, completed using reference TRBV9 and TRBJ2-1, is DSGVTQTPKHLITATGQRVTLRCSPRSGDLSVYWYQQSLDQGLQFLIQYYNGEERAKGNILERFSAQQFPDLHSELNLSSLELGDSALYFCASSVVGHDNEQFFGPGTRLTVL.

The J gene is TRBJ1-2, the V gene TRBV6-5, with TRBD1 matching over 7 bases. V was clipped by 4 bases and J by 7 bases; unmatched bases: 6. CDR3 length equals 13 residues. Germline V gene sequence: CDR1 MNHEY, CDR2 SVGAGI. CDR3 nucleotides: TGTGCCAGCAGTTTACGACAGGGCATTGGCTACACCTTC. It specifies CASSLRQGIGYTF.

In this sample, this clone turned up a few times. The V call is TRBV9, the J call TRBJ2-7; tentatively, D is TRBD2 (7 bases). V was pared by 0 bases and J by 6 bases, with 13 bases between. In germline, CDR1 is SGDLS, CDR2 YYNGEE. The CDR3 loop spans 14 amino acids. The CDR3 DNA reads TGTGCCAGCAGCGTAGTAGGGGGGGAGTCCGAGCAGTACTTC. This translates into CASSVVGGESEQYF.

The rearrangement joins TRBV4-3 to TRBJ1-2; tentative D call: TRBD1 (6 bases). Per the germline V gene, CDR1 is LGHNA and CDR2 is YSLEER. This CDR3 has 13 residues. The V gene lost 4 bases and the J gene lost 5 bases, with 11 bases spanning the gap. CDR3 DNA: TGCGCCAGCAGCCGCCAAGGGGGTTATGGCTACACCTTC. The encoded protein is CASSRQGGYGYTF.

The chain carries TRBV10-3 and TRBJ1-1; D is ambiguous. Germline V gene data show CDR1 as ENHRY and CDR2 as SYGVKD. Between the trimmed V and J ends, which lost 10 bases and 2 bases, there was a span of 17 bases. The CDR3 sequence is 14 residues long. The CDR3 DNA sequence: TGTGCCACCCGGTCAGGCGCCCTCAACACTGAAGCTTTCTTT. Amino acids: CATRSGALNTEAFF.

V is TRBV5-1 and J is TRBJ2-7, with no clear D. Looked up from germline, CDR1 is SGHRS and CDR2 is YFSETQ. V gave up 0 bases and J gave up 0 bases, with 7 bases separating them. The CDR3 length is 14 residues. The CDR3 protein is CASSLDYSSYEQYF. The CDR3 DNA reads TGCGCCAGCAGCTTGGACTATAGCTCCTACGAGCAGTACTTC. The whole variable domain, filled in from reference TRBV5-1 and TRBJ2-7, reads KAGVTQTPRYLIKTRGQQVTLSCSPISGHRSVSWYQQTPGQGLQFLFEYFSETQRNKGNFPGRFSGRQFSNSRSEMNVSTLELGDSALYLCASSLDYSSYEQYFGPGTRLTVT.

This clone was observed a handful of times. The genes are TRBV30 and TRBJ2-3; a weak D match, TRBD2 (6 bases). CDR1 is GTSNPN and CDR2 is SVGIG in the germline V gene (reference sequence). V lost 0 bases and J 0 bases, leaving 7 bases between the germline ends. The CDR3 is 14 residues long. The CDR3 coding sequence is TGTGCCTGGAGTGTGGGACTTAGCACAGATACGCAGTATTTT. Translating gives CAWSVGLSTDTQYF.

The chain couples TRBV19 to TRBJ2-3, with D unresolved. The germline CDR1 and CDR2 sequences are LNHDA and SQIVND (reference sequence). Trimming took off 4 bases at V and 0 bases at J, with 8 bases between the two ends. CDR3 size: 14 residues. CDR3 protein: CASSTDSSTDTQYF. The DNA for the CDR3 is TGTGCCAGTAGTACTGACTCGAGCACAGATACGCAGTATTTT.

The rearrangement uses TRBV29-1 and TRBJ1-2; 9 nucleotides agree with TRBD1. Germline values: CDR1 SQVTM, CDR2 ANQGSEA. The CDR3 length is 15 residues. The trim removed 6 bases at V and 1 base at J, leaving 9 bases unmatched. This CDR3 reads CSVADRGKINYGYTF. The CDR3 DNA is TGCAGCGTAGCGGACAGGGGAAAAATTAACTATGGCTACACCTTC. Combining the CDR3 with reference TRBV29-1 and TRBJ1-2 gives the whole variable domain SAVISQKPSRDICQRGTSLTIQCQVDSQVTMMFWYRQQPGQSLTLIATANQGSEATYESGFVIDKFPISRPNLTFSTLTVSNMSPEDSSIYLCSVADRGKINYGYTFGSGTRLTVV.